The 29 T cell receptor beta chains below come from one sample, sequenced in a study of tumor-infiltrating lymphocytes in primary liver carcinoma. TCR beta cDNA was prepared out of 450 to 500 ng total RNA by means of a constant-region primer. ARM-PCR was slightly modified, and three nested multiplex PCR rounds with it gave rise to the TCR beta libraries. In the first two PCR rounds, TRBV1-TRBV30 forward primers were paired with a C-beta reverse primer, and each round lasted around 10 cycles. Using its own MiXCR run on the multiplex PCR reads, TCRdb lists one record per CDR3 protein. In the table there are 100,000 to 150,000 distinct CDR3 sequences, under 65% of which are singletons. Co-extraction of both nucleic acids (RNA and DNA) used about 18-31 mg of unsorted bulk tissue. The sample taken for sequencing was liver tumor tissue from sampling region 3. Subset noted: tumor region T3, left-lateral pole. The source is a woman aged 55-70 years with primary liver carcinoma and hepatitis B virus infection.

The rearrangement uses TRBV6-5 and TRBJ2-2; D not resolved. CDR1 is MNHEY, CDR2 SVGAGI, per germline. Trimming left V 6 bases short and J 14 bases short, with 22 bases between. This CDR3 is built from 14 residues. The CDR3 region is CASSQRSDTGDLFF. The CDR3 nucleotides are TGTGCCAGCAGCCAAAGGTCAGACACCGGAGACCTGTTTTTT.

The chain employs TRBV29-1 and TRBJ2-3; D is undetermined. Germline CDR1 and CDR2: SQVTM and ANQGSEA. CDR3 length equals 10 residues. In DNA, the CDR3 is TGCAGTACAGAGACCGGTACGCAGTATTTT. It codes for CSTETGTQYF.

This clonotype appeared many times. The chain recombines TRBV11-2 with TRBJ1-2; D is uncertain. V lost 3 bases and J lost 7, with 12 bases in between. The CDR3 extends over 13 amino acids. Germline V gene lookup returns CDR1 SGHAT and CDR2 FQNNGV. CDR3 in amino acids: CASSFPGVRGYTF. The CDR3 DNA reads TGTGCCAGCAGCTTCCCTGGGGTCCGTGGCTACACCTTC.

Turning to this clonotype: One end of the junction varies from germline; a read error may be responsible. V gene TRBV11-2 combines with J gene TRBJ2-3; 7 nucleotides match TRBD2. The CDR3 contains 17 residues. Germline V lookup: CDR1 SGHAT, CDR2 FQNNGV. The CDR3 protein is CASSLGGLTYTSDTQFF. For the CDR3, the DNA is TGTGCCAGCAGCTTAGGGGGACTAACCTACACATCAGATACGCAGTTTTTT.

Concerning this clonotype itself: One base away lies a much larger clone, so this may be a sequencing read error. The CDR3, as DNA: TGTGCCAGCACCTCAAGGGAAGGGGGTAGCGAGCAGTACTTC. This sequence encodes CASTSREGGSEQYF. The chain is built from TRBV28 and TRBJ2-7; TRBD1 is a possible D gene (6 bases). The length of the CDR3 is 14 residues. Trimming removed 7 bases from V and 6 bases from J, with 19 bases in between. CDR1 is MDHEN and CDR2 is SYDVKM in the germline V gene.

This clonotype was detected ten times or more. This sequence joins TRBV6-5 and TRBJ1-5; D uncertain. Germline V CDR1 and CDR2: MNHEY, SVGAGI. Trimming cost V 4 bases and J 6 bases, with 13 bases left between them. The length of the CDR3 is 14 residues. For the CDR3, the DNA is TGTGCCAGCAGTTCTGGGGAAGTGGGTCAGCCCCAGCATTTT. Translation gives CASSSGEVGQPQHF.

This clonotype was observed many times. The rearrangement joins TRBV6-5 to TRBJ1-6; 11 bases align to TRBD1. Germline loops: CDR1 MNHEY, CDR2 SVGAGI. The CDR3 is 18 residues long. Germline trimming cut 8 bases from V and 9 bases from J; bases unmatched to any gene: 18. CDR3: CASGYYPGTGGRGSPLHF. CDR3 in DNA: TGTGCCAGCGGCTACTATCCTGGGACAGGGGGAAGAGGTTCACCCCTCCACTTT.

This clonotype was seen repeatedly, ten times or more. The chain uses TRBV14 and TRBJ2-5, with unresolved D. Germline CDR1 SGHDN, CDR2 FVKESK. The germline V and J ends were trimmed by 3 bases and 5 bases, with 10 bases remaining between them. The CDR3 sequence is 13 residues long. The CDR3 DNA reads TGTGCCAGCAGCCACGTTAGTCCGGAGACCCAGTACTTC. This encodes CASSHVSPETQYF. The full variable domain, its missing parts supplied by reference TRBV14 and TRBJ2-5, is EAGVTQFPSHSVIEKGQTVTLRCDPISGHDNLYWYRRVMGKEIKFLLHFVKESKQDESGMPNNRFLAERTGGTYSTLKVQPAELEDSGVYFCASSHVSPETQYFGPGTRLLVL.

To note about this clonotype: The junction departs from germline at one end; a sequencing error may be responsible. V usage is TRBV29-1 and J usage is TRBJ2-5, with 10 bases fitting TRBD2. CDR1 is SQVTM and CDR2 is ANQGSEA in the germline V gene. CDR3 length equals 18 residues. This CDR3 is CGVEGPGLASVSQETQYF. As DNA, the CDR3 is TGCGGCGTTGAAGGTCCGGGACTAGCGAGCGTGAGCCAAGAGACCCAATACTTC.

Of note for this clonotype: It may be a read error: a sequence one base away is much more abundant. The chain has TRBV30 and TRBJ1-2, with D possibly matching TRBD1 (6 bases). The germline CDR1 and CDR2 sequences are GTSNPN and SVGIG (reference sequence). This CDR3 is 13 amino acids long. The CDR3 loop reads CVWSVARGHGYTF. CDR3 bases: TGTGTCTGGAGTGTAGCCAGGGGCCATGGCTACACCTTC.

Of note for this clonotype: The CDR3 ends on some other residue instead of the conserved phenylalanine or tryptophan, so this is likely a read error. It is unclear where the CDR3 begins or ends on the DNA, so no DNA is shown, and the CDR3 is as TCRdb lists it. The rearrangement links TRBV12-3 or TRBV12-4 to TRBJ1-1. The CDR3 extends over 12 residues, inclusive of both ends. CDR3 amino acids: CASSSGHTEVFL.

The V call is TRBV7-8, the J call TRBJ1-2, with a possible D match to TRBD1 (6 bases). The V gene's germline CDR1 is SGHVS and CDR2 FQNEAQ. The germline V and J ends were trimmed by 0 bases and 5 bases, with 13 bases remaining between them. The CDR3 is made up of 15 amino acids. CDR3 coding DNA: TGTGCCAGCAGCTTAGCGGACAGTCCAGTATATGGCTACACCTTC. Its protein product is CASSLADSPVYGYTF.

This clonotype was seen many times. The genes are TRBV14 and TRBJ1-1, with 10 bases aligning to TRBD1. This CDR3 is built from 14 residues. Germline trimming cut 2 bases from V and 8 bases from J; bases unmatched to any gene: 5. Per the germline V gene, CDR1 is SGHDN and CDR2 is FVKESK. The CDR3 here is CASSQMTGGLEAFF. DNA of the CDR3: TGTGCCAGCAGCCAAATGACAGGGGGCTTGGAAGCTTTCTTT.

Regarding this clonotype: This may stem from a read error, because a much larger clone lies one nucleotide away. The J gene is TRBJ1-2, the V gene TRBV7-9, with 7 bases that match TRBD1. Germline CDR1 reads SEHNR; CDR2 reads FQNEAQ (reference sequence). This CDR3 contains 16 residues. J was trimmed by 6 bases and V by 5 bases; bases with no gene match: 15. The CDR3 region is CASSVGLSGTDDGYTF. The CDR3 DNA reads as TGTGCCAGCAGCGTAGGGCTATCAGGGACAGACGATGGCTACACCTTC.

About this clonotype itself: The junction departs from germline at one end; a sequencing error may be responsible. The chain links TRBV11-2 to TRBJ2-1, with a possible D match to TRBD2 (5 bases). The CDR3 extends over 15 amino acids. Germline V lookup: CDR1 SGHAT, CDR2 FQNNGV. CDR3 in DNA: TGTGCCAACAACCTGCAGCGGAGCTCCTACAATGAGCATTTCTTC. Encoded protein: CANNLQRSSYNEHFF.

Remarks on this clonotype: At one end, the junction sequence differs from germline, possibly due to a read error. The CDR3 reads CASSGGSSGTETQYF. Here the CDR3 DNA reads TGTGCCAGCAGCGGGGGGAGTTCCGGAACAGAGACTCAGTACTTC. V and J are TRBV11-2 and TRBJ2-5, with D tentatively TRBD2 (6 bases). Germline V CDR1 and CDR2: SGHAT, FQNNGV. The CDR3 covers 15 residues.

The V gene is TRBV7-9, the J gene TRBJ2-3; perhaps TRBD2 as D (5 bases). Germline values: CDR1 SEHNR, CDR2 FQNEAQ (reference sequence). The V gene lost 3 bases and the J gene lost 2 bases, with 9 bases spanning the gap. This CDR3 has 14 residues. The CDR3 reads CASSFSGNTDTQYF. The CDR3 DNA reads TGTGCCAGCAGCTTCTCGGGAAACACAGATACGCAGTATTTT. The whole variable domain, filled in from reference TRBV7-9 and TRBJ2-3, reads DTGVSQNPRHKITKRGQNVTFRCDPISEHNRLYWYRQTLGQGPEFLTYFQNEAQLEKSRLLSDRFSAERPKGSFSTLEIQRTEQGDSAMYLCASSFSGNTDTQYFGPGTRLTVL.

For this clonotype: With a much larger clone just one base away, this may be a read error. The J gene is TRBJ1-1, the V gene TRBV5-6; 8 bases are a match to TRBD1. Germline-derived CDR1 and CDR2 are SGHDT and YYEEEE. V gave up 8 bases and J gave up 1 base; unmatched junction bases: 10. The CDR3 extends over 15 amino acids. The CDR3 DNA reads as TGTGCCAGAAGCCCAGCCGGGACAGGGAACACTGAAGCTTTCTTT. This codes for CARSPAGTGNTEAFF. Full variable domain (outside the CDR3, taken from reference TRBV5-6 and TRBJ1-1): DAGVTQSPTHLIKTRGQQVTLRCSPKSGHDTVSWYQQALGQGPQFIFQYYEEEERQRGNFPDRFSGHQFPNYSSELNVNALLLGDSALYLCARSPAGTGNTEAFFGQGTRLTVV.

This clonotype has only one observation. One end of the junction is discordant with germline, which a read error may explain. The CDR3 DNA reads as TGTGCCAGCAGCTTAGGACGGGGGGAGTGGGGTGACGATGAACAGTTCTTC. It translates to CASSLGRGEWGDDEQFF. This sequence joins TRBV11-3 and TRBJ2-1; 7 bases map to TRBD2. Germline V gene sequence: CDR1 SGHNT, CDR2 YENEEA. CDR3 length: 17 amino acids.

There are a few counts of this clonotype. The V call is TRBV5-4, the J call TRBJ1-2; D perhaps matches TRBD1 (5 bases). V dropped 0 bases and J dropped 8 bases, with 17 bases sitting between them. From germline, CDR1 is SGHNT and CDR2 YYREEE (reference sequence). CDR3 size: 15 residues. CDR3 bases: TGTGCCAGCAGCTTGGAACGGGAATGGAGGGGAGGCTACACCTTC. Amino acids: CASSLEREWRGGYTF.

Points on this clonotype: Germline is not matched at one junction end, which may reflect a read error. This chain uses TRBV12-3 or TRBV12-4 with TRBJ2-2; perhaps TRBD2 as D (6 bases). The CDR3 is 14 residues long. This CDR3 reads CASSLRGYTRELFF. The CDR3 bases are TGTGCCAGCAGTCTCCGGGGCTACACCCGGGAGTTGTTTTTT.

Concerning this clonotype: One end of the junction does not line up with germline, which may come from a read error. The chain uses TRBV6-1 and TRBJ2-7, with D perhaps TRBD2 (5 bases). CDR1 MNHNS and CDR2 SASEGT come from the germline V gene. The CDR3 has 15 residues. The CDR3 DNA reads TGTGCCAGCAACAGCCCCCGGAGGAGCTCCTACGGGCAGTACTTC. This codes for CASNSPRRSSYGQYF.

This clonotype appeared a single time. This may be a read error: a much more frequent sequence differs by one nucleotide. V usage is TRBV28 and J usage is TRBJ1-2; D gene unclear. The CDR3 is 13 residues long. Germline assignment: CDR1 MDHEN and CDR2 SYDVKM. V lost 8 bases and J 4 bases, leaving 14 bases between the germline ends. CDR3 region: CASPGFPGYGYTF. CDR3 nucleotide sequence: TGTGCCAGCCCCGGGTTCCCGGGCTATGGCTACACCTTC.

This clonotype has at least ten counts. The chain joins TRBV28 to TRBJ1-2, with a possible D match to TRBD1 (5 bases). This CDR3 is 15 amino acids long. The V gene lost 6 bases and the J gene lost 2 bases, with 16 bases spanning the gap. CDR1 is MDHEN and CDR2 is SYDVKM in the germline V gene. The CDR3 sequence is CASRAGGARNYGYTF. The CDR3 coding sequence is TGTGCCAGCAGAGCCGGGGGTGCTCGAAACTATGGCTACACCTTC.

Details on this clonotype: Germline is not matched at one junction end, which may reflect a read error. The chain joins TRBV11-3 to TRBJ1-1; 8 nucleotides match TRBD1. The CDR3 is 14 amino acids. Germline values: CDR1 SGHNT, CDR2 YENEEA. CDR3 DNA sequence: TGTGCCAGCAGCCCGACAGGGGTGTACACTGAAGCTTCCTTC. It encodes CASSPTGVYTEASF.

This clonotype was seen just once. This chain links TRBV4-2 with TRBJ2-3, with 13 bases fitting TRBD2. CDR1 is LGHNA, CDR2 YNFKEQ, per germline. The ends lost 11 bases at V and 1 base at J; junction bases unmatched: 18. This CDR3 is 19 amino acids long. CDR3 in DNA: TGTGCCTACAGCCAAGATTGGACTAGCGGGAGCTCGGGCACAGATACGCAGTATTTT. It codes for CAYSQDWTSGSSGTDTQYF.

Worth noting for this clonotype: A junction boundary mismatches the germline segment, possibly from a read error. V and J are TRBV11-1 and TRBJ2-7; perhaps TRBD1 as D (6 bases). CDR3 length equals 13 residues. CDR1 SGHAT and CDR2 FQDESV come from the germline V gene (reference sequence). CDR3 residues: CASSFEDSYEQHF. The DNA for the CDR3 is TGTGCCAGCAGCTTCGAGGACAGCTACGAGCAGCACTTC.

The chain recombines TRBV7-9 with TRBJ2-1, with unresolved D. Germline CDR1 and CDR2: SEHNR and FQNEAQ (reference sequence). The CDR3 contains 13 residues. Trimming left V 4 bases short and J 12 bases short, with 16 bases between. This chain's CDR3 is CASSYRRVPWQFF. CDR3 sequence (DNA): TGTGCCAGCAGCTACCGTAGGGTTCCTTGGCAGTTCTTC.

Many counts were recorded for this clonotype. V is TRBV29-1 and J is TRBJ2-1; D perhaps matches TRBD2 (6 bases). This CDR3 spans 14 amino acids. Trimming cost V 3 bases and J 9 bases, with 18 bases left between them. Germline CDR1 and CDR2: SQVTM and ANQGSEA. This CDR3 is CSVERLVTRPEQFF. DNA for the CDR3: TGCAGCGTTGAGCGACTAGTGACGCGGCCTGAGCAGTTCTTC.